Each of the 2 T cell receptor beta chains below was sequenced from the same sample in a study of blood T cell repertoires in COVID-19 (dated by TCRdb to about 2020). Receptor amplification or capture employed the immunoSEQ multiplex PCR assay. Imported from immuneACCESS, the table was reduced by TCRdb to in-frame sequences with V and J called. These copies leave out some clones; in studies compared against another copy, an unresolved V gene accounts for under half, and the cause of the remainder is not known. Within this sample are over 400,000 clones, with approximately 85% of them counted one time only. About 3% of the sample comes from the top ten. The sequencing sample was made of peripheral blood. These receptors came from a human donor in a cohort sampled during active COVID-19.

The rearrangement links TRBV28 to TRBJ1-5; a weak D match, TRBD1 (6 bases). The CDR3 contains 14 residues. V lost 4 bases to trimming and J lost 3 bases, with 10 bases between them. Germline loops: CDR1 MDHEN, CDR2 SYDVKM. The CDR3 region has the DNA TGTGCCAGCAGTTCAACAGGGTCCAATCAGCCCCAGCATTTT. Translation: CASSSTGSNQPQHF.

The CDR3 DNA reads TGTGCCAGCTCACCGGGACAGGGGGCAAGTCAGCCCCAGCATTTT. Translated, it gives CASSPGQGASQPQHF. This chain uses TRBV18 with TRBJ1-5, with TRBD1 matching 12 bases. Germline CDR1 is KGHSH and CDR2 is LQKENI. The CDR3 is 15 amino acids. V lost 3 bases to trimming and J lost 6 bases; unmatched junction nucleotides: 3. Full variable domain (missing parts from reference TRBV18 and TRBJ1-5): NAGVMQNPRHLVRRRGQEARLRCSPMKGHSHVYWYRQLPEEGLKFMVYLQKENIIDESGMPKERFSAEFPKEGPSILRIQQVVRGDSAAYFCASSPGQGASQPQHFGDGTRLSIL.